This TCR beta chain emerged from a study of OX40 agonist ivuxolimab in advanced cancers. Overall study context: Patients were 82.7% male with ages roughly 23 to 85, mean about 60. General study points: Some nonresponders likewise displayed low normalized T-cell clonal expansion. Among the lowest levels of clonal expansion were found in partial responders at 0.1-3.0 mg/kg.

Profiled with immunoSEQ multiplex PCR; TCRdb holds only in-frame clones, not every one. Of approximately 24,000 clones listed, about 85% are singletons. On this clone itself: Antigen: not known.

This CDR3 is built from 17 residues. Germline V gene data show CDR1 as SGDLS and CDR2 as YYNGEE. V trimming: 0 bases; J trimming: 5 bases; junction bases outside the gene matches: 5. The chain joins TRBV9 to TRBJ2-1, with 13 bases matching TRBD2. The receptor comes from an adult with an advanced solid tumor such as melanoma, head and neck, liver or kidney cancer. Specimen: CD4+ or CD8+ T cells sorted from blood, collected in a trial of the OX40 agonist ivuxolimab. CDR3 residues: CASSVEIGTSGDNEQFF. The CDR3 DNA reads as TGTGCCAGCAGCGTAGAAATAGGGACTAGCGGGGACAATGAGCAGTTCTTC.